Listed here are 27 T cell receptor beta chains from one sample, sequenced in a study of shared clonotypes between healthy human individuals (dated by TCRdb to 2019 to 2021). Library method: the immunoSEQ multiplex PCR assay. Drawn from immuneACCESS, this table holds only the in-frame rearrangements with V and J called that TCRdb kept. Clones are partly lost; checked studies trace under half to an unresolved V gene and leave the rest unexplained. The sample includes 600,000 to 750,000 clones, with about nine tenths observed a single time. Together, the top ten hold 34% of the sample. Sequenced: memory CD8+ T cells from PBMCs. The sample's cell subset or site, from its label and the paper: CD45RO+ cells pooled with CCR7-negative TemRA cells. The receptors derive from a young man in good health. Some clones in this sample may be carry-over from other donors' samples.

This chain links TRBV28 with TRBJ2-1; tentatively, D is TRBD1 or TRBD2 (5 bases each). This CDR3 region has 14 residues. Germline values: CDR1 MDHEN, CDR2 SYDVKM. V was trimmed by 7 bases and J by 1 base, leaving 11 bases between them. For the CDR3, the DNA is TGTGCCAGCAATGGGGACCCATCCTACAATGAGCAGTTCTTC. It codes for CASNGDPSYNEQFF. Looking up the rest from reference TRBV28 and TRBJ2-1 gives the full variable domain: DVKVTQSSRYLVKRTGEKVFLECVQDMDHENMFWYRQDPGLGLRLIYFSYDVKMKEKGDIPEGYSVSREKKERFSLILESASTNQTSMYLCASNGDPSYNEQFFGPGTRLTVL.

The rearrangement uses TRBV5-1 and TRBJ2-2; D ambiguous. The V end lost 0 bases, the J end lost 2 bases, and 8 bases lay between the germline ends. Germline V CDR1 and CDR2: SGHRS, YFSETQ. This CDR3 has 15 residues. Written as DNA, the CDR3 is TGCGCCAGCAGCTTGGAATATTTCAACACCGGGGAGCTGTTTTTT. It yields the protein CASSLEYFNTGELFF.

The chain employs TRBV27 and TRBJ1-2; 10 positions agree with TRBD1. In germline, CDR1 is MNHEY, CDR2 SMNVEV (reference sequence). With V trimmed by 6 bases and J by 4 bases, 5 bases remained unmatched. The CDR3 covers 14 residues. The CDR3 DNA follows: TGTGCCAGCAGCTGGACAGGGGGGGGCTATGGCTACACCTTC. It codes for CASSWTGGGYGYTF.

V is TRBV5-6 and J is TRBJ2-5; tentative D call: TRBD2 (6 bases). V was shortened by 2 bases and J by 6 bases, with 14 bases between the two germline ends. Germline values: CDR1 SGHDT, CDR2 YYEEEE. This CDR3 is 14 amino acids long. The DNA for the CDR3 is TGTGCCAGCAGCTTTTCTTCCGGGAGAAAGACCCAGTACTTC. Its protein product is CASSFSSGRKTQYF.

The J gene is TRBJ2-6, the V gene TRBV9; D call uncertain. Trimming cost V 0 bases and J 0 bases, with 7 bases left between them. The germline V gene has CDR1 SGDLS and CDR2 YYNGEE. The CDR3 is made up of 16 amino acids. The CDR3 region has the DNA TGTGCCAGCAGCGTAGGTGCTGACTCTGGGGCCAACGTCCTGACTTTC. Translation gives CASSVGADSGANVLTF. Drawing the rest from reference TRBV9 and TRBJ2-6, the complete variable domain is DSGVTQTPKHLITATGQRVTLRCSPRSGDLSVYWYQQSLDQGLQFLIQYYNGEERAKGNILERFSAQQFPDLHSELNLSSLELGDSALYFCASSVGADSGANVLTFGAGSRLTVL.

CDR3 loop: CASSSAWTKYF. The CDR3, as DNA: TGTGCCAGCAGCTCCGCCTGGACTAAGTATTTT. The rearrangement joins TRBV7-2 to TRBJ2-3; a weak D match, TRBD2 (6 bases). Germline V lookup: CDR1 SGHTA, CDR2 FQGNSA. The CDR3 runs 11 residues. Trimming shortened V by 4 bases and J by 13 bases, and 12 bases separated the two germline ends. Supplemented by reference TRBV7-2 and TRBJ2-3, the full variable domain reads GAGVSQSPSNKVTEKGKDVELRCDPISGHTALYWYRQSLGQGLEFLIYFQGNSAPDKSGLPSDRFSAERTGGSVSTLTIQRTQQEDSAVYLCASSSAWTKYFGPGTRLTVL.

With regard to this clone: The junction differs from germline at one of its ends, possibly a read error. V usage is TRBV27 and J usage is TRBJ2-2, with 8 bases fitting TRBD1. The CDR3 loop spans 16 amino acids. Per the germline V gene, CDR1 is MNHEY and CDR2 is SMNVEV (reference sequence). The CDR3 spells CASSLNGPGGIGELFF. The CDR3 DNA follows: TGTGCCAGCAGTTTAAATGGGCCAGGGGGCATCGGGGAACTGTTTTTT.

The chain is built from TRBV13 and TRBJ1-3; no firm D call. This CDR3 comprises 16 residues. In germline, CDR1 is PRHDT, CDR2 FYEKMQ (reference sequence). Trimming pared 1 base from V and 2 bases from J, leaving 12 bases between. The CDR3 loop is CASSLASSETGNTIYF. The CDR3 nucleotides read TGTGCCAGCAGCTTAGCTTCGTCCGAAACTGGAAACACCATATATTTT.

This chain uses TRBV12-5 with TRBJ1-1; D remains ambiguous. CDR3 size: 13 residues. CDR1 is LGHNT, CDR2 FRNRAP, per germline. V was cut by 5 bases and J by 1 base, with 8 bases left in between. The CDR3 DNA is TGTGCTAGTGGTGCAAGAAAGAACACTGAAGCTTTCTTT. This translates into CASGARKNTEAFF.

The V gene is TRBV6-4, the J gene TRBJ2-3; the D is unclear. The CDR3 is made up of 16 amino acids. The germline V and J ends were trimmed by 0 bases and 3 bases, with 13 bases remaining between them. Germline CDR1 and CDR2: MRHNA and SNTAGT. The CDR3 is CASSDSVATGTDTQYF. The CDR3 DNA follows: TGTGCCAGCAGTGACTCGGTGGCTACCGGGACAGATACGCAGTATTTT.

This chain joins TRBV27 and TRBJ1-1; the D is unclear. Trimming pared 6 bases from V and 1 base from J, leaving 15 bases between. From germline, CDR1 is MNHEY and CDR2 SMNVEV (reference sequence). This CDR3 has 15 amino acids. The DNA of the CDR3 is TGTGCCAGCAGCCCATTCGGGTGGTCGAACACTGAAGCTTTCTTT. It codes for CASSPFGWSNTEAFF.

This clone appeared once. This chain connects TRBV5-6 to TRBJ2-7, with D maybe TRBD1 (6 bases). This CDR3 contains 14 residues. V lost 5 bases, J lost 3 bases, and 15 bases lay in between. CDR1 and CDR2 from the germline V gene are SGHDT and YYEEEE. DNA of the CDR3: TGTGCCAGCAGGCTGGGCAGGGGATTCTACGAGCAGTACTTC. This codes for CASRLGRGFYEQYF.

The chain joins TRBV4-1 to TRBJ2-3; 12 bases map to TRBD2. CDR1 and CDR2 from the germline V gene are MGHRA and YSYEKL. Trimming at V came to 5 bases and at J to 3 bases, leaving 6 bases not matched to a gene. The CDR3 contains 16 residues. CDR3 nucleotides: TGCGCCAGCAGCTTACCGACTAGCGGGAGAACAGATACGCAGTATTTT. Translating gives CASSLPTSGRTDTQYF.

The chain recombines TRBV30 with TRBJ1-1; no firm D call. Germline-derived CDR1 and CDR2 are GTSNPN and SVGIG (reference sequence). V dropped 1 base and J dropped 1 base, with 7 bases sitting between them. The length of the CDR3 is 13 residues. The CDR3 is CAWSASENTEAFF. In DNA, the CDR3 is TGTGCCTGGAGTGCCTCGGAGAACACTGAAGCTTTCTTT.

The CDR3 reads CASGGTINYGYTF. The CDR3 coding sequence is TGTGCCAGCGGGGGAACAATTAACTATGGCTACACCTTC. The chain combines TRBV2 with TRBJ1-2; possibly TRBD1 for D (5 bases). The CDR3 sequence is 13 residues long. Trimming shortened V by 8 bases and J by 1 base, and 11 bases separated the two germline ends. CDR1 SNHLY and CDR2 FYNNEI come from the germline V gene.

The chain uses TRBV27 and TRBJ1-1, with unresolved D. The CDR3 sequence is 14 residues long. Trimming removed 3 bases from V and 0 bases from J, with 8 bases in between. Germline assignment: CDR1 MNHEY and CDR2 SMNVEV (reference sequence). CDR3 coding DNA: TGTGCCAGCAGTTTCAACAGAATGAACACTGAAGCTTTCTTT. Its protein product is CASSFNRMNTEAFF.

The chain combines TRBV7-8 with TRBJ2-2; 7 positions match TRBD1. CDR1 and CDR2 (germline): SGHVS, FQNEAQ. The CDR3 is 15 amino acids. Trimming removed 5 bases from V and 5 bases from J; junction bases left unmatched: 8. CDR3 in DNA: TGTGCCAGCAGCACCCGGGACAGCTCTACCGGGGAGCTGTTTTTT. This translates into CASSTRDSSTGELFF.

This chain connects TRBV28 to TRBJ2-5; D is possibly TRBD1 or TRBD2 (5 bases each). With 3 bases removed from V and 1 base from J, the gap between germline ends came to 9 bases. This CDR3 is 14 amino acids long. Germline assignment: CDR1 MDHEN and CDR2 SYDVKM. Written as DNA, the CDR3 is TGTGCCAGCAGTTTGGGGCTAGCCCAAGAGACCCAGTACTTC. Translating gives CASSLGLAQETQYF.

The chain combines TRBV5-6 with TRBJ1-2, with D perhaps TRBD1 (5 bases). The germline V gene has CDR1 SGHDT and CDR2 YYEEEE. V was pared by 4 bases and J by 5 bases, with 15 bases between. This CDR3 region has 14 residues. The CDR3 sequence: CASSPPGGYYGYTF. CDR3 DNA: TGTGCCAGCAGCCCGCCGGGGGGGTATTATGGCTACACCTTC.

The rearrangement links TRBV13 to TRBJ2-7, with D unclear. This CDR3 is 12 amino acids long. Trimming removed 2 bases from V and 5 bases from J, with 7 bases in between. Per germline, CDR1 PRHDT and CDR2 FYEKMQ (reference sequence). The CDR3 DNA sequence: TGTGCCAGCAGCTTATCCCCCGACGAGCAGTACTTC. Translating it yields CASSLSPDEQYF.

V usage is TRBV28 and J usage is TRBJ1-2, with a weak D call TRBD1 (5 bases). The CDR3 spans 16 residues. V dropped 5 bases and J dropped 0 bases, with 16 bases sitting between them. The germline V gene has CDR1 MDHEN and CDR2 SYDVKM. The CDR3 DNA is TGTGCCAGCAGTAGAGTCCAGGGATGGGCTAACTATGGCTACACCTTC. It codes for CASSRVQGWANYGYTF.

By share of the sample, this clone is medium-sized. The gene calls are TRBV7-9 and TRBJ2-7; D tentatively fits TRBD1 or TRBD2 (5 bases each). This CDR3 spans 13 amino acids. Trimming pared 2 bases from V and 12 bases from J, leaving 17 bases between. The V gene's germline CDR1 is SEHNR and CDR2 FQNEAQ (reference sequence). DNA of the CDR3: TGTGCCAGCAGCTTATGGGGACCAACTTGGCGGTACTTC. Translation gives CASSLWGPTWRYF.

The table lists this clone with a few counts. This chain connects TRBV11-2 to TRBJ2-7; 10 bases agree with TRBD1. Germline loops: CDR1 SGHAT, CDR2 FQNNGV. J gave up 4 bases and V 5 bases, and 11 bases lay outside the gene matches. CDR3 length: 16 residues. This chain's CDR3 is CASSRRGGTGEYEQYF. The DNA of the CDR3 is TGTGCCAGCAGCAGAAGAGGTGGGACAGGGGAGTACGAGCAGTACTTC.

The CDR3 DNA is TGTGCCAGTAGTTTAGCGAGCTCCTACAATGAGCAGTTCTTC. The encoded protein is CASSLASSYNEQFF. The J gene is TRBJ2-1, the V gene TRBV19; possibly TRBD2 for D (5 bases). Trimming took 5 bases from V and 0 from J, leaving 8 bases between them. This CDR3 contains 14 residues. The germline V gene has CDR1 LNHDA and CDR2 SQIVND (reference sequence). Based on the CDR3 plus reference TRBV19 and TRBJ2-1, the full variable domain is DGGITQSPKYLFRKEGQNVTLSCEQNLNHDAMYWYRQDPGQGLRLIYYSQIVNDFQKGDIAEGYSVSREKKESFPLTVTSAQKNPTAFYLCASSLASSYNEQFFGPGTRLTVL.

The chain employs TRBV7-9 and TRBJ2-2, with D possibly TRBD1 on 5 matching bases. Per germline, CDR1 SEHNR and CDR2 FQNEAQ (reference sequence). The V end lost 4 bases, the J end lost 2 bases, and 17 bases lay between the germline ends. CDR3 size: 17 residues. DNA of the CDR3: TGTGCCAGCAGCTCACCGAACCCCGACAGCAACACCGGGGAGCTGTTTTTT. This translates into CASSSPNPDSNTGELFF.

Worth noting for this clone: The same CDR3 arises from other DNA sequences in this sample as well. This chain joins TRBV7-9 and TRBJ1-2; TRBD1 matches 7 bases. V shed 3 bases, J shed 2 bases, and the junction held 3 bases outside the gene matches. Germline CDR1 reads SEHNR; CDR2 reads FQNEAQ (reference sequence). The CDR3 extends over 14 amino acids. CDR3 sequence: CASSLRDRNYGYTF. The CDR3 DNA follows: TGTGCCAGCAGCTTGCGGGACAGAAACTATGGCTACACCTTC.

The chain joins TRBV19 to TRBJ1-3, with 8 bases lining up with TRBD1. CDR1 is LNHDA, CDR2 SQIVND, per germline (reference sequence). Trimming took 6 bases from V and 4 from J; bases not matched to a gene: 8. This CDR3 is built from 15 residues. The CDR3 spells CASRAIGTGGNTIYF. For the CDR3, the DNA is TGTGCCAGTAGGGCAATCGGGACAGGAGGAAACACCATATATTTT. Full variable domain (remainder filled in from reference TRBV19 and TRBJ1-3): DGGITQSPKYLFRKEGQNVTLSCEQNLNHDAMYWYRQDPGQGLRLIYYSQIVNDFQKGDIAEGYSVSREKKESFPLTVTSAQKNPTAFYLCASRAIGTGGNTIYFGEGSWLTVV.